Listed below are T cell receptor beta chains from one sample, sequenced in a study of radiation and T cells in renal cell carcinoma. Using immunoSEQ multiplex PCR, the repertoire was profiled, and TCRdb retains in-frame clones only, with some absent. Found here are about 64,000 clones, roughly 80% of them singletons; the top ten hold roughly 7.5%. Source: blood, taken from a patient whose treatment included radiotherapy and nephrectomy. The receptors stem from a man in his 60s with renal cell carcinoma. Each CDR3 is given with its conserved first and last residue. The order of the fields is J gene, D gene, V gene, CDR3 length, clone size, CDR3 protein, CDR3 DNA. A D gene is named only where the DNA matches it firmly. Some rows mark clone size as missing; the rest say once, few, many or name a class of expanded clone.

J: TRBJ1-2; D: NA; V: TRBV7-2; length: 14; size: NA; CDR3: CASSSPAGIDGYTF; DNA: TGTGCCAGCAGCTCGCCGGCAGGGATCGATGGCTACACCTTC
J: TRBJ1-4; D: NA; V: TRBV19; length: 13; size: NA; CDR3: CASSISPHEKLFF; DNA: TGTGCCAGTAGTATTAGCCCCCATGAAAAACTGTTTTTT
J: TRBJ1-1; D: NA; V: TRBV6-1; length: 12; size: NA; CDR3: CALRAGNTEAFF; DNA: TGTGCCCTAAGGGCTGGGAACACTGAAGCTTTCTTT
J: TRBJ1-1; D: NA; V: TRBV4-1; length: 16; size: NA; CDR3: CASSQDPWTTYTEAFF; DNA: TGCGCCAGCAGCCAAGATCCTTGGACAACGTACACTGAAGCTTTCTTT
J: TRBJ1-1; D: NA; V: TRBV7-9; length: 13; size: once; CDR3: CASSPTRNTEAFF; DNA: TGTGCCAGCAGCCCTACAAGGAACACTGAAGCTTTCTTT
J: TRBJ1-3; D: NA; V: TRBV19; length: 15; size: NA; CDR3: CASSPDKSSGNTIYF; DNA: TGTGCCAGTAGCCCGGACAAGAGCTCTGGAAACACCATATATTTT
J: TRBJ2-2; D: NA; V: TRBV5-4; length: 16; size: NA; CDR3: CASSLQGGQVTGELFF; DNA: TGTGCCAGCAGCCTCCAGGGGGGGCAGGTCACCGGGGAGCTGTTTTTT
J: TRBJ1-4; D: NA; V: TRBV11-3; length: 14; size: NA; CDR3: CASSLMSPTEKLFF; DNA: TGTGCCAGCAGCTTAATGTCCCCCACAGAAAAACTGTTTTTT
J: TRBJ2-3; D: TRBD2; V: TRBV19; length: 19; size: NA; CDR3: CASSIKTSGRPGGTDTQYF; DNA: TGTGCCAGTAGTATAAAGACTAGCGGGAGGCCAGGCGGCACAGATACGCAGTATTTT
J: TRBJ2-1; D: NA; V: TRBV5-1; length: 13; size: NA; CDR3: CASSPGQYNEQFF; DNA: TGCGCCAGCAGCCCGGGTCAGTACAATGAGCAGTTCTTC
J: TRBJ2-3; D: NA; V: TRBV5-1; length: 14; size: NA; CDR3: CASNGDASTDTQYF; DNA: TGCGCCAGCAATGGAGATGCTAGCACAGATACGCAGTATTTT
J: TRBJ1-5; D: NA; V: TRBV7-9; length: 13; size: few; CDR3: CASSSRRGQPQHF; DNA: TGTGCCAGCAGCTCTAGAAGGGGTCAGCCCCAGCATTTT
J: TRBJ2-3; D: TRBD2; V: TRBV29-1; length: 15; size: NA; CDR3: CSVEMTSGIGDTQYF; DNA: TGCAGCGTCGAGATGACTAGCGGGATAGGAGATACGCAGTATTTT
J: TRBJ2-3; D: NA; V: TRBV6-5; length: 14; size: NA; CDR3: CASSDRWSTDTQYF; DNA: TGTGCCAGCAGTGACCGGTGGAGCACAGATACGCAGTATTTT
J: TRBJ1-2; D: NA; V: TRBV5-1; length: 13; size: NA; CDR3: CASSPDIYYGYTF; DNA: TGTGCCAGCAGTCCTGACATATACTATGGCTACACCTTC
J: TRBJ1-1; D: NA; V: TRBV6-1; length: 13; size: NA; CDR3: CASSRRTNTEAFF; DNA: TGTGCCAGCAGTAGGAGGACGAACACTGAAGCTTTCTTT
J: TRBJ2-7; D: NA; V: TRBV30; length: 14; size: once; CDR3: CAWSYPARSYEQYF; DNA: TGTGCCTGGAGTTATCCAGCTCGCTCCTACGAGCAGTACTTC
J: TRBJ1-2; D: NA; V: TRBV29-1; length: 13; size: few; CDR3: CSVEDWGTNGYTF; DNA: TGCAGCGTTGAAGATTGGGGGACGAATGGCTACACCTTC
J: TRBJ2-3; D: NA; V: TRBV10-3; length: 15; size: NA; CDR3: CAIRNPGASSDTQYF; DNA: TGTGCCATCAGGAACCCGGGCGCAAGTTCAGATACGCAGTATTTT
J: TRBJ1-2; D: NA; V: TRBV29-1; length: 16; size: NA; CDR3: CSVEGGNYLANYGYTF; DNA: TGCAGCGTTGAAGGGGGGAACTACCTTGCTAACTATGGCTACACCTTC
J: TRBJ1-4; D: NA; V: TRBV6-1; length: 15; size: NA; CDR3: CASRDIRSTNEKLFF; DNA: TGTGCCAGCAGGGACATTAGATCAACTAATGAAAAACTGTTTTTT
J: TRBJ1-2; D: NA; V: TRBV6-1; length: 16; size: NA; CDR3: CASSEARGGRGYGYTF; DNA: TGTGCCAGCAGTGAAGCGAGGGGGGGCCGGGGCTATGGCTACACCTTC
J: TRBJ2-5; D: NA; V: TRBV2; length: 13; size: few; CDR3: CASNSLSTETQYF; DNA: TGTGCCAGCAACAGCCTTTCCACGGAGACCCAGTACTTC
J: TRBJ1-1; D: NA; V: TRBV7-6; length: 14; size: NA; CDR3: CASSSGSGGTEAFF; DNA: TGTGCCAGCAGTTCAGGGTCGGGTGGCACTGAAGCTTTCTTT
J: TRBJ1-5; D: NA; V: TRBV19; length: 13; size: NA; CDR3: CASSYTGNQPQHF; DNA: TGTGCCAGTAGTTACACAGGGAATCAGCCCCAGCATTTT
J: TRBJ2-3; D: NA; V: TRBV18; length: 13; size: NA; CDR3: CASSPLSTDTQYF; DNA: TGTGCCAGCTCACCACTGAGCACAGATACGCAGTATTTT
J: TRBJ1-5; D: NA; V: TRBV6-1; length: 12; size: NA; CDR3: CASMQSNQPQHF; DNA: TGTGCCAGCATGCAGAGCAATCAGCCCCAGCATTTT
J: TRBJ2-5; D: TRBD1; V: TRBV11-2; length: 16; size: NA; CDR3: CASSPGQGMGKETQYF; DNA: TGTGCCAGCAGCCCGGGACAGGGGATGGGTAAAGAGACCCAGTACTTC
J: TRBJ2-3; D: TRBD1; V: TRBV19; length: 15; size: NA; CDR3: CASSPRDRDTDTQYF; DNA: TGTGCCAGTAGTCCCCGGGACAGGGACACAGATACGCAGTATTTT
J: TRBJ2-5; D: TRBD2; V: TRBV2; length: 12; size: NA; CDR3: CASRREGETQYF; DNA: TGTGCCAGCAGGCGGGAGGGAGAGACCCAGTACTTC
J: TRBJ2-3; D: TRBD2; V: TRBV5-1; length: 19; size: NA; CDR3: CASSLGPGRGLWGTDTQYF; DNA: TGCGCCAGCAGCTTGGGGCCGGGGAGGGGCCTGTGGGGCACAGATACGCAGTATTTT
J: TRBJ2-3; D: NA; V: TRBV7-2; length: 17; size: NA; CDR3: CASNDGLSAQGPDTQYF; DNA: TGTGCCAGCAACGACGGACTATCCGCACAGGGGCCAGATACGCAGTATTTT
J: TRBJ1-4; D: TRBD1; V: TRBV2; length: 14; size: NA; CDR3: CASSWTGRNEKLFF; DNA: TGTGCCAGCAGCTGGACAGGGAGGAATGAAAAACTGTTTTTT